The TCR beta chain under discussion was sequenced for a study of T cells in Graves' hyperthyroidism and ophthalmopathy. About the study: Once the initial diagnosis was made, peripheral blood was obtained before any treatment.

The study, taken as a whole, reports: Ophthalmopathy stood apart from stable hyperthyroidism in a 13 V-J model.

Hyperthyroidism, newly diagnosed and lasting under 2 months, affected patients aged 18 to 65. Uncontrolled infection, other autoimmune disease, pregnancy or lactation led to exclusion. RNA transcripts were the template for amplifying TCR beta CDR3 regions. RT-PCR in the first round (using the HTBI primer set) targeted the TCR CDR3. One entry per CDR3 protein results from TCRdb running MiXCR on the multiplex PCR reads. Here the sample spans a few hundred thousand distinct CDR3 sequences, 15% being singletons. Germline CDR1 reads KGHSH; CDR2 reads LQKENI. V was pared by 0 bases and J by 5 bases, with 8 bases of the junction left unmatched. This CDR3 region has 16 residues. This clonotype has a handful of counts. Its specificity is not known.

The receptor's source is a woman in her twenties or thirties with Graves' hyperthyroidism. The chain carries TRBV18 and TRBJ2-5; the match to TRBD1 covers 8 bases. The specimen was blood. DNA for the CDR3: TGTGCCAGCTCACCACCGGGGACAGGACGTAAGGAGACCCAGTACTTC. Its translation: CASSPPGTGRKETQYF.